The sequence of this TCR beta chain was determined in a study of STAT5B mutations in CD4+ large granular lymphocyte leukemia. The CDR3 sequence is 15 residues long. Germline CDR1 reads SGHTS; CDR2 reads YDEGEE. V gave up 3 bases and J gave up 7 bases, with 16 bases separating them. Of note for this clone: No antigen is known for it.

Regarding the study as a whole: The CD4+ versus CD8+ T-LGLL clonality difference may reflect limited sample size.

Original processing methods: Productive clonotypes were detectable down to 2.59 x 10-5 frequency. Generated by immunoSEQ multiplex PCR, the TCRdb table keeps only in-frame clones and is missing some. The V and J calls and clone size are taken from that table; D and trimming were inferred from the DNA. The table includes 20,000 to 25,000 clones, about two thirds detected once. The clonotype comes from a human donor in good health. The sequenced material came from CD4+ T cells from blood buffy coats. This chain connects TRBV5-8 to TRBJ2-2; D might be TRBD1 (7 bases). As DNA, the CDR3 is TGTGCCAGCAGCTCGGAGGGGGCGTATATCGGGGAGCTGTTTTTT. Protein: CASSSEGAYIGELFF.